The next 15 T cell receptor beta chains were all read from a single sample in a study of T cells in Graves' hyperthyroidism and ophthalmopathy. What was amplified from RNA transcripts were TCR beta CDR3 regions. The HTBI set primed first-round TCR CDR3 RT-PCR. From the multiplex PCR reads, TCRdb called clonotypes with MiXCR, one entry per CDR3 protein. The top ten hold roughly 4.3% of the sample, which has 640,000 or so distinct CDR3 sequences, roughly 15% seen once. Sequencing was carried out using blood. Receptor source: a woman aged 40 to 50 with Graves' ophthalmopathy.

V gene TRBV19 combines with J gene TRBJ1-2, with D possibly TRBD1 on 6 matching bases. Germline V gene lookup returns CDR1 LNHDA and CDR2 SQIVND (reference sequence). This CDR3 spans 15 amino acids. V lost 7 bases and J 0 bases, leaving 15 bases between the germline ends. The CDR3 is CASTRTATTNYGYTF. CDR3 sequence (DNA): TGTGCCAGTACAAGGACAGCGACTACTAACTATGGCTACACCTTC.

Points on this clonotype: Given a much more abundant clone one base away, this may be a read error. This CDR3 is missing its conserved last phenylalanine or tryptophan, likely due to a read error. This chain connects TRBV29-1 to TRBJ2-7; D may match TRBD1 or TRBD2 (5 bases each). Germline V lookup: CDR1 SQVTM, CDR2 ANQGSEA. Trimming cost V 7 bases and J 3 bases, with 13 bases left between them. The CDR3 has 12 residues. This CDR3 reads CSAGGDGYEQYL. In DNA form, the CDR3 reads TGCAGCGCGGGTGGGGACGGCTACGAGCAGTACCTC.

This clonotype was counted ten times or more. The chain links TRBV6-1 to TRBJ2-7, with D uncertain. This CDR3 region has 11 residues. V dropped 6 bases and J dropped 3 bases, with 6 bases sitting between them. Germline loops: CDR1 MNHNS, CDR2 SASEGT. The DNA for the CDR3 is TGTGCCAGCAGATTTAACTACGAGCAGTACTTC. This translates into CASRFNYEQYF.

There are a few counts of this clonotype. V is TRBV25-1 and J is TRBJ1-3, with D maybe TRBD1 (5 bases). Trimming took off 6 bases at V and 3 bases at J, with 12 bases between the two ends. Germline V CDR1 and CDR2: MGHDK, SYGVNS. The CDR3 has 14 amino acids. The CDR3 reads CASSYGTFGNTIYF. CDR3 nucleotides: TGTGCCAGCAGCTACGGGACCTTTGGAAACACCATATATTTT. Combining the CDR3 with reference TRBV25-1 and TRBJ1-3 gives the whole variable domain EADIYQTPRYLVIGTGKKITLECSQTMGHDKMYWYQQDPGMELHLIHYSYGVNSTEKGDLSSESTVSRIRTEHFPLTLESARPSHTSQYLCASSYGTFGNTIYFGEGSWLTVV.

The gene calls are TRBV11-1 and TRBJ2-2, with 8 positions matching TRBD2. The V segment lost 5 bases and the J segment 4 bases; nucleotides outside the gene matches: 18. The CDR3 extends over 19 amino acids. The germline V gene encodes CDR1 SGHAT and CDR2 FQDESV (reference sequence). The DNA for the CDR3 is TGTGCCAGCAGCCCGGGGGGACTAGGGGGAGTTAGGAGCACCGGGGAGCTGTTTTTT. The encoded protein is CASSPGGLGGVRSTGELFF.

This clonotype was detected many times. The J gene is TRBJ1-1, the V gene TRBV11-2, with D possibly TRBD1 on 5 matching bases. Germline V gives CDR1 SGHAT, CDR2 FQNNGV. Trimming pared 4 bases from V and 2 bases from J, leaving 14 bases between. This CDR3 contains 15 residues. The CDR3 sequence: CASSSIVQVNTEAFF. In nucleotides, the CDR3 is TGTGCCAGCAGCTCGATTGTACAGGTCAACACTGAAGCTTTCTTT.

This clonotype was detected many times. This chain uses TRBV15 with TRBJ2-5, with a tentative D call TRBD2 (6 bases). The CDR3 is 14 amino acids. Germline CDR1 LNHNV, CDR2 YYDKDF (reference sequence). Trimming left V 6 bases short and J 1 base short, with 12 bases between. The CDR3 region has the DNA TGTGCCACCAGGCGGGGAGGCGTCCAAGAGACCCAGTACTTC. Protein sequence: CATRRGGVQETQYF.

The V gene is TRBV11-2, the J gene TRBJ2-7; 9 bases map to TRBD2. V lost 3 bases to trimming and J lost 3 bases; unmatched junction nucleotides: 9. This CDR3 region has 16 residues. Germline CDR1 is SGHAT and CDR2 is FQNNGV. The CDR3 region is CASSFGLVAGDYEQYF. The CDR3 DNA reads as TGTGCCAGCAGCTTCGGTTTGGTAGCGGGAGACTACGAGCAGTACTTC.

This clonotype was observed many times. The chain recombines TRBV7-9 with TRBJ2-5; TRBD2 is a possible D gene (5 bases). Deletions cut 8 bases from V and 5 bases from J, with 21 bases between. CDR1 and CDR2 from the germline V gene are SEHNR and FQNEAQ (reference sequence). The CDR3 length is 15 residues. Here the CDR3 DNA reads TGTGCCAGCGCCCCCTGGGCTAGCCCGGGTGAGACCCAGTACTTC. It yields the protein CASAPWASPGETQYF.

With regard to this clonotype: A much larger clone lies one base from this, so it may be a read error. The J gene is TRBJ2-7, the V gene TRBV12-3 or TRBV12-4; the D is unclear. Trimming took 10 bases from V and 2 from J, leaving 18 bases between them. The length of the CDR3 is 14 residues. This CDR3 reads CAITLALGPYEQYF. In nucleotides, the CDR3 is TGTGCCATCACTTTGGCCCTTGGTCCCTACGAGCAGTACTTC.

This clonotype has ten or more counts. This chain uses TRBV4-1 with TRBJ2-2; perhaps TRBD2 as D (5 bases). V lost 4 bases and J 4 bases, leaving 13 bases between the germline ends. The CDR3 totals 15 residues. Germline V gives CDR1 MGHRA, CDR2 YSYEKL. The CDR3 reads CASSLEVAFTGELFF. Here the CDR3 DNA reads TGCGCCAGCAGCCTGGAGGTAGCGTTCACCGGGGAGCTGTTTTTT.

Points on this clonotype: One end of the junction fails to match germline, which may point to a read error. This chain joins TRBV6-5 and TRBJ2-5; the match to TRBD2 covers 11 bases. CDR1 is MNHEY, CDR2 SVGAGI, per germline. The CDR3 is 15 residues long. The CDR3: CASSYSTSGTLGWDF. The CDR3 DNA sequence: TGTGCCAGCAGTTACTCGACTAGCGGGACCCTCGGGTGGGACTTC.

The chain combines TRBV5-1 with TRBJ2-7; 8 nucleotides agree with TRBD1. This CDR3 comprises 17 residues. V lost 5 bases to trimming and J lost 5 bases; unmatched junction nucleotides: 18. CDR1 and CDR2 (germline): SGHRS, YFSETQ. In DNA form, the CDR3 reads TGCGCCAGCAGATCCGGGACAGGATTCTCTGGGGCCAACGAGCAGTACTTC. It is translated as CASRSGTGFSGANEQYF.

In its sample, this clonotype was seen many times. CDR3 nucleotide sequence: TGTGCCACCCTCAAGCGGGGGTACTACGAGCAGTACTTC. It encodes CATLKRGYYEQYF. The chain is built from TRBV6-1 and TRBJ2-7; TRBD2 aligns across 8 bases. Trimming took 10 bases from V and 3 from J; bases not matched to a gene: 8. Germline V gives CDR1 MNHNS, CDR2 SASEGT. This CDR3 spans 13 amino acids.

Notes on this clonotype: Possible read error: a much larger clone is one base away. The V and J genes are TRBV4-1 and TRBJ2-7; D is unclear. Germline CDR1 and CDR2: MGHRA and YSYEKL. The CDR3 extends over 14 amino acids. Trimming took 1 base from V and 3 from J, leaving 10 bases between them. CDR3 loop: CASSQGAAYYEQYF. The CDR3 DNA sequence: TGCGCCAGCAGCCAAGGAGCAGCCTACTACGAGCAGTACTTC.